This TCR beta chain derives from a study of blood T cells in healthy people across ages (dated by TCRdb to the mid-2010s). General notes on the study: In model experiments, roughly one uniquely barcoded TCR beta cDNA molecule per two T cells was captured by template switching. To track age-related changes in TCR beta repertoire diversity, the study relied on deep sequencing normalized with unique cDNA molecular identifiers. Donors were grouped into four age groups: young (average roughly 17 years), middle-aged (39), aged (over 55) and long-lived (approximately 75). Donors of different ages were randomly distributed across sequencing lanes to avoid experimental bias. The study analyzed two additional independent replicas of 1 million unique cDNA reads from the same blood draw for two donors, one aged 18 to 30 and one aged 80 or older.

Study-level results and caveats: The percentage of naive T cells measured by flow cytometry correlated strongly with observed TCR beta diversity. Since profiling was done on bulk unsorted PBMCs, naive and antigen-experienced compartments could not be conclusively compared. The CMV infection status of donors was not known, potentially confounding age-related changes in expanded clonotypes. As age increased, observed TCR beta diversity per million T cells dropped in a roughly linear way, and a significant reduction was already evident by age about 40. Estimates of total diversity from one million sequenced T cells were regarded as lower bounds and underestimates. Compared with the aged group, more naive CD4+ T cells, fewer expanded clones and increased TCR diversity were shown by the long-lived group, suggesting age selection.

The junction carries 9 bases between V and J, which are trimmed by 1 base and 1 base respectively. The germline V gene (reference sequence) gives CDR1 as GTSNPN and CDR2 as SVGIG. The CDR3 starts with the cysteine, ends with the phenylalanine, and has 14 residues. Solely the CDR3 DNA is kept, with 42 bases framed from the first base. Turning to this clonotype: Its antigen target is currently unknown. Base qualities are not provided; no much larger clone lies one nucleotide away.

The approximately 40 donors, aged about 6 to 100 years, were systemically healthy Caucasian individuals from Russia. Each donor gave ten milliliters of peripheral blood, collected into EDTA-treated Vacutainer tubes. Ficoll-Paque density-gradient centrifugation was used to isolate PBMCs, with at least 6 million per sample. Total RNA, at least 5.5 micrograms per sample, was extracted from PBMCs with Trizol reagent. For every donor, flow cytometry on a PBMC aliquot measured the percentage of naive CD45RAhigh/CD27high T cells. The library was produced with 5' RACE. Sequencing used an Illumina HiSeq 2500. A second PCR of about 7 to 12 cycles was run with a J-beta primer mix and a sample-barcoded 5' primer. Each TCR beta cDNA molecule received a unique molecular identifier from a template-switch 5' adaptor carrying 12 random nucleotides. Each sample yielded at least 2.5 million CDR3-containing paired-end reads. First-strand cDNA synthesis was performed from all RNA using the Mint cDNA synthesis kit, with priming by a TRBC-specific oligonucleotide. All cDNA was treated with uracil-DNA glycosylase and then went through a first 18-cycle PCR with the universal primers M1SS and BC2_uni_R. The source study handled its data this way. Each sample was normalized by randomly selecting 1 million high-quality reads, each carrying a distinct molecular identifier. Reads sharing molecular identifiers were discarded rather than binned into consensus sequences. MiTCR, set to a Q25 quality threshold and the strictest error-elimination algorithm, was used for CDR3 identification, clonotype clustering and error correction. A nonparametric unseen species model with Euler transformation was used to estimate a lower bound on total TCR beta diversity. TCRdb applied fastp at Q25 and MiXCR to the public reads, then kept only in-frame beta chains. Here each entry gathers all rows of one CDR3 protein and keeps the most common genes and DNA. V and J calls and clone size were set by TCRdb, not the authors. The sample table shows fewer than 1.5 million distinct CDR3 sequences, and about 43% are seen once. The ten most abundant clones make up 7.9% of the sample.

This TCR was sampled from a woman aged 18 to 35 in good health. Sequencing used blood. The chain uses TRBV30 and TRBJ2-3, and the D gene may be TRBD2, 5 bases matching. The CDR3 here reads CAWSAGTGTDTQYF. DNA sequence: TGTGCCTGGAGTGCGGGAACTGGCACAGATACGCAGTATTTT.